These 32 T cell receptor beta chains originate from one sample sequenced in a study of blood T cell repertoires in COVID-19. The assay was immunoSEQ multiplex PCR, and TCRdb's table has in-frame clones only and misses some. The repertoire holds approximately 290,000 clones, with around 90% as singletons. The sequenced sample was PBMCs or T cells enriched from blood (not recorded which). The receptors shown here come from a woman younger than 35 with acute COVID-19.

The V gene is TRBV30, the J gene TRBJ2-1; 8 bases match TRBD2. This CDR3 has 15 residues. Germline lookup yields CDR1 GTSNPN and CDR2 SVGIG (reference sequence). J lost 3 bases, V lost 1 base, and 5 bases had no gene match. In DNA form, the CDR3 reads TGTGCCTGGAGTGAAGCGGGGGATTTCTACAATGAGCAGTTCTTC. It codes for CAWSEAGDFYNEQFF.

The sample holds one count of this clone. This chain's CDR3 is CASNLFTNGYTF. The CDR3 bases are TGTGCCAGCAACCTCTTTACAAACGGCTACACCTTC. The chain is built from TRBV28 and TRBJ1-2; D uncertain. The CDR3 runs 12 residues. The germline V gene encodes CDR1 MDHEN and CDR2 SYDVKM. V gave up 7 bases and J gave up 8 bases, with 14 bases separating them.

This clone has just one count. This rearrangement joins TRBV24-1 to TRBJ1-5; D is possibly TRBD1 (5 bases). The CDR3 has 14 residues. Germline V gives CDR1 KGHDR, CDR2 SFDVKD. The V end was cut by 7 bases, the J end by 6 bases, with 15 bases between. The CDR3 loop reads CATSDTQGPQPQHF. DNA of the CDR3: TGTGCCACCAGCGACACCCAGGGCCCTCAGCCCCAGCATTTT.

This chain uses TRBV7-3 with TRBJ2-2, with D possibly TRBD1 on 5 matching bases. Germline V gene data show CDR1 as SGHTA and CDR2 as FQGTGA. V was shortened by 2 bases and J by 7 bases, with 5 bases between the two germline ends. CDR3 length equals 12 residues. The CDR3 region is CASSLQGGELFF. Written as DNA, the CDR3 is TGTGCCAGCAGCTTACAGGGCGGGGAGCTGTTTTTT.

CDR3 DNA: TGTGCCAGCAGTTTTAGCGGGAGGGGGAGGACCTACAATGAGCAGTTCTTC. This encodes CASSFSGRGRTYNEQFF. The chain links TRBV28 to TRBJ2-1; 11 positions match TRBD2. The germline V gene has CDR1 MDHEN and CDR2 SYDVKM. CDR3 size: 17 residues. V lost 3 bases and J lost 2; bases outside the gene matches: 6.

DNA of the CDR3: TGTGCCTGGAGTGGACAGGGGAGGAGGACCGGGGAGCTGTTTTTT. It translates to CAWSGQGRRTGELFF. The chain is built from TRBV30 and TRBJ2-2; 8 bases map to TRBD1. CDR1 and CDR2 (germline): GTSNPN, SVGIG (reference sequence). Unmatched junction bases numbered 6, after V lost 1 base and J lost 5 bases. The CDR3 contains 15 residues.

The chain joins TRBV28 to TRBJ2-3; TRBD2 agrees at 10 bases. The CDR3 is 16 residues long. Germline CDR1 MDHEN, CDR2 SYDVKM. V lost 7 bases and J lost 1; bases outside the gene matches: 8. CDR3 amino acids: CASTPSSGSGTDTQYF. DNA for the CDR3: TGTGCCAGCACTCCTTCTAGCGGGAGCGGCACAGATACGCAGTATTTT.

Concerning this clone: The same CDR3 also results from other DNA sequences found in this sample. The chain couples TRBV11-3 to TRBJ2-5, with a possible D match to TRBD1 (5 bases). In germline, CDR1 is SGHNT, CDR2 YENEEA. The CDR3 contains 14 residues. With 1 base removed from V and 1 base from J, the gap between germline ends came to 7 bases. The CDR3 sequence is CASSLGGSQETQYF. For the CDR3, the DNA is TGTGCCAGCAGCTTAGGGGGCTCCCAAGAGACCCAGTACTTC.

Remarks on this clone: Other DNA sequences from this sample encode an identical CDR3 as well. The genes are TRBV19 and TRBJ1-5; 8 nucleotides align to TRBD1. Germline assignment: CDR1 LNHDA and CDR2 SQIVND (reference sequence). After removal of 7 bases from V and 1 base from J, the junction contained 6 bases not matched to a gene. The CDR3 sequence is 15 residues long. In DNA form, the CDR3 reads TGTGCCAGTACAGACAGGGGTTACAGCAATCAGCCCCAGCATTTT. Its protein is CASTDRGYSNQPQHF.

The CDR3 spells CASSPFVGQGTDTQYF. The CDR3 DNA follows: TGTGCCAGCAGCCCATTCGTGGGACAGGGGACAGATACGCAGTATTTT. V usage is TRBV14 and J usage is TRBJ2-3; 10 bases are a match to TRBD1. Germline-derived CDR1 and CDR2 are SGHDN and FVKESK. The CDR3 consists of 16 residues. The V and J ends lost 4 bases and 3 bases, in that order; junction bases with no gene match: 7. Combining the CDR3 with reference TRBV14 and TRBJ2-3 gives the whole variable domain EAGVTQFPSHSVIEKGQTVTLRCDPISGHDNLYWYRRVMGKEIKFLLHFVKESKQDESGMPNNRFLAERTGGTYSTLKVQPAELEDSGVYFCASSPFVGQGTDTQYFGPGTRLTVL.

This clone showed up just a few times. V and J are TRBV6-1 and TRBJ2-7; 7 nucleotides match TRBD1. Germline CDR1 MNHNS, CDR2 SASEGT. J was trimmed by 3 bases and V by 5 bases; bases with no gene match: 7. This CDR3 has 14 amino acids. CDR3 region: CASSSGTANYEQYF. CDR3 DNA: TGTGCCAGCAGTTCCGGGACAGCCAACTACGAGCAGTACTTC.

This chain connects TRBV6-5 to TRBJ2-7; 7 bases are shared with TRBD1. The CDR3 is 15 residues long. Looked up from germline, CDR1 is MNHEY and CDR2 is SVGAGI. The trim removed 0 bases at V and 4 bases at J, leaving 6 bases unmatched. The CDR3 DNA is TGTGCCAGCAGTTACTCAACAGGGGATGGGTACGAGCAGTACTTC. Its protein is CASSYSTGDGYEQYF.

The chain uses TRBV5-1 and TRBJ1-2, with 8 bases aligning to TRBD1. Trimming at V came to 4 bases and at J to 5 bases, leaving 10 bases not matched to a gene. This CDR3 has 15 amino acids. CDR1 is SGHRS, CDR2 YFSETQ, per germline. The CDR3 reads CASSPGQGPGYGYTF. As DNA, the CDR3 is TGCGCCAGCAGCCCAGGACAGGGCCCAGGATATGGCTACACCTTC.

The chain recombines TRBV6-5 with TRBJ2-6; 7 bases align to TRBD1. The CDR3 is 15 amino acids. Germline-derived CDR1 and CDR2 are MNHEY and SVGAGI. Trimming took 6 bases from V and 0 from J; bases not matched to a gene: 2. The CDR3 is CASSWTGSGANVLTF. CDR3 bases: TGTGCCAGCAGCTGGACAGGCTCTGGGGCCAACGTCCTGACTTTC.

This clone showed up just once. The rearrangement joins TRBV28 to TRBJ2-7; D uncertain. V lost 3 bases and J 5 bases, leaving 5 bases between the germline ends. The CDR3 extends over 11 amino acids. The germline CDR1 and CDR2 sequences are MDHEN and SYDVKM. CDR3 protein: CASSFLHEQYF. DNA for the CDR3: TGTGCCAGCAGTTTCCTCCACGAGCAGTACTTC.

J is TRBJ2-7 and V is TRBV2, with 7 bases that match TRBD1. Unmatched junction bases numbered 2, after V lost 4 bases and J lost 2 bases. Germline loops: CDR1 SNHLY, CDR2 FYNNEI. This CDR3 has 13 amino acids. This CDR3 reads CASSADRPYEQYF. The CDR3 nucleotides read TGTGCCAGCAGTGCGGACAGGCCCTACGAGCAGTACTTC.

CDR3 residues: CASSFAGAGQPQHF. In DNA form, the CDR3 reads TGTGCCAGCAGTTTTGCAGGGGCCGGTCAGCCCCAGCATTTT. The V gene is TRBV27, the J gene TRBJ1-5; maybe TRBD1 (6 bases). The length of the CDR3 is 14 residues. V was pared by 3 bases and J by 6 bases, with 12 bases between. Per the germline V gene, CDR1 is MNHEY and CDR2 is SMNVEV (reference sequence).

The chain links TRBV5-1 to TRBJ2-3; 7 bases fit TRBD2. The CDR3 loop spans 15 amino acids. V shed 7 bases and J 2 bases; nucleotides not matched to a gene: 10. Germline V CDR1 and CDR2: SGHRS, YFSETQ. CDR3 nucleotides: TGCGCCAGCGCGAGGGAGGGAGCCGTCACAGATACGCAGTATTTT. This gives the protein CASAREGAVTDTQYF.

V gene TRBV5-1 combines with J gene TRBJ2-3; 7 bases align to TRBD2. This CDR3 is built from 18 residues. V trimming: 5 bases; J trimming: 0 bases; junction bases outside the gene matches: 15. Germline assignment: CDR1 SGHRS and CDR2 YFSETQ. Written as DNA, the CDR3 is TGCGCCAGCAGTCACCCCCCCGGGGGGACTACTAGCACAGATACGCAGTATTTT. Translating gives CASSHPPGGTTSTDTQYF.

V usage is TRBV28 and J usage is TRBJ1-2; D perhaps matches TRBD1 (5 bases). CDR1 is MDHEN and CDR2 is SYDVKM in the germline V gene. Trimming stripped 10 bases from V and 8 bases from J, with 17 bases between. This CDR3 contains 12 residues. CDR3: CATYGGTDGYTF. CDR3 DNA: TGTGCCACCTACGGGGGGACCGACGGCTACACCTTC.

The chain carries TRBV5-1 and TRBJ1-2; TRBD1 aligns across 10 bases. Trimming at V came to 4 bases and at J to 5 bases, leaving 2 bases not matched to a gene. Germline assignment: CDR1 SGHRS and CDR2 YFSETQ. The CDR3 covers 13 residues. CDR3 sequence reads: CASSMDRGYGYTF. CDR3 coding DNA: TGCGCCAGCAGCATGGACAGGGGGTATGGCTACACCTTC. The complete variable domain, with remaining parts taken from reference TRBV5-1 and TRBJ1-2, reads KAGVTQTPRYLIKTRGQQVTLSCSPISGHRSVSWYQQTPGQGLQFLFEYFSETQRNKGNFPGRFSGRQFSNSRSEMNVSTLELGDSALYLCASSMDRGYGYTFGSGTRLTVV.

This chain uses TRBV5-1 with TRBJ2-3, with D perhaps matching TRBD1 (5 bases). V shed 0 bases and J shed 6 bases, with 26 bases lying between them. The CDR3 consists of 19 residues. The germline V gene has CDR1 SGHRS and CDR2 YFSETQ. For the CDR3, the DNA is TGCGCCAGCAGCTTGGCCGTATATGGAAGGGGATCAAGTCCGGATACGCAGTATTTT. Residues: CASSLAVYGRGSSPDTQYF.

V and J are TRBV28 and TRBJ2-7; 7 nucleotides align to TRBD1. J gave up 6 bases and V 6 bases, and 11 bases lay outside the gene matches. This CDR3 contains 14 residues. CDR1 is MDHEN, CDR2 SYDVKM, per germline. As DNA, the CDR3 is TGTGCCAGCAGACCCGGGACAGCGCTTATCGAGCAGTACTTC. Protein product: CASRPGTALIEQYF. The full variable domain, in which reference TRBV28 and TRBJ2-7 provide the parts outside the CDR3, is DVKVTQSSRYLVKRTGEKVFLECVQDMDHENMFWYRQDPGLGLRLIYFSYDVKMKEKGDIPEGYSVSREKKERFSLILESASTNQTSMYLCASRPGTALIEQYFGPGTRLTVT.

This clone was seen more than once but under ten times. The chain carries TRBV6-5 and TRBJ1-5; D may be TRBD1 (6 bases). This CDR3 is 15 amino acids long. V lost 7 bases, J lost 2 bases, and 15 bases lay in between. In germline, CDR1 is MNHEY, CDR2 SVGAGI. The CDR3, as DNA: TGTGCCAGCACCGGTCGGGCAGGGGGCAATCAGCCCCAGCATTTT. This sequence encodes CASTGRAGGNQPQHF.

The chain is built from TRBV11-1 and TRBJ1-1; D is perhaps TRBD1 (5 bases). CDR1 is SGHAT and CDR2 is FQDESV in the germline V gene (reference sequence). This CDR3 is 15 amino acids long. Trimming took off 0 bases at V and 5 bases at J, with 13 bases between the two ends. CDR3 nucleotides: TGTGCCAGCAGCTTAGCGATCGGGGGTAAAACTGAAGCTTTCTTT. Encoded protein: CASSLAIGGKTEAFF.

The gene calls are TRBV5-1 and TRBJ1-5; TRBD1 might be the D (5 bases). Germline CDR1 SGHRS, CDR2 YFSETQ. The CDR3 totals 15 residues. Trimming stripped 2 bases from V and 3 bases from J, with 12 bases between. The CDR3 protein is CASSLGGGSNQPQHF. Written as DNA, the CDR3 is TGCGCCAGCAGCTTAGGCGGGGGATCCAATCAGCCCCAGCATTTT. Full variable domain (outside the CDR3, taken from reference TRBV5-1 and TRBJ1-5): KAGVTQTPRYLIKTRGQQVTLSCSPISGHRSVSWYQQTPGQGLQFLFEYFSETQRNKGNFPGRFSGRQFSNSRSEMNVSTLELGDSALYLCASSLGGGSNQPQHFGDGTRLSIL.

About this clone: The same CDR3 can be traced to other DNA sequences in this sample. This chain uses TRBV28 with TRBJ2-7; 7 bases are a match to TRBD2. CDR1 is MDHEN and CDR2 is SYDVKM in the germline V gene. CDR3 length equals 13 residues. V gave up 8 bases and J gave up 0 bases; unmatched junction bases: 4. The CDR3: CASRGGSSYEQYF. In DNA form, the CDR3 reads TGTGCCAGCCGCGGGGGTTCCTCCTACGAGCAGTACTTC.

This chain links TRBV28 with TRBJ2-1; TRBD1 aligns across 8 bases. The CDR3 length is 16 residues. The germline V gene encodes CDR1 MDHEN and CDR2 SYDVKM. V lost 5 bases to trimming and J lost 5 bases; unmatched junction nucleotides: 11. CDR3 region: CASSPLLADRDNEQFF. CDR3 nucleotide sequence: TGTGCCAGCAGTCCATTATTGGCGGACAGGGACAATGAGCAGTTCTTC.

The chain recombines TRBV2 with TRBJ1-6; TRBD1 agrees at 7 bases. This CDR3 is 14 amino acids long. In germline, CDR1 is SNHLY, CDR2 FYNNEI. The ends lost 7 bases at V and 7 bases at J; junction bases unmatched: 7. CDR3 in amino acids: CASTSGQINSPLHF. CDR3 nucleotides: TGTGCCAGCACATCGGGACAGATAAATTCACCCCTCCACTTT.

The table lists this clone with a count of one. This chain links TRBV24-1 with TRBJ2-1; D is possibly TRBD2 (5 bases). CDR3 length equals 13 residues. Trimming took 4 bases from V and 7 from J, leaving 10 bases between them. Germline CDR1 and CDR2: KGHDR and SFDVKD. The CDR3 DNA is TGTGCCACCAGTGACCTAGGCGGGAATGAGCAGTTCTTC. Translating it yields CATSDLGGNEQFF.

The rearrangement joins TRBV14 to TRBJ2-7; D call uncertain. The CDR3 is 13 amino acids. Trimming shortened V by 0 bases and J by 2 bases, and 5 bases separated the two germline ends. From germline, CDR1 is SGHDN and CDR2 FVKESK. The CDR3 region has the DNA TGTGCCAGCAGCCAAGAATGGCCCTACGAGCAGTACTTC. Its translation is CASSQEWPYEQYF.

Regarding this clone: Within the sample, other DNA sequences also encode this same CDR3. DNA for the CDR3: TGTGCCAGCAGTTTTGGGCCCTACGAGCAGTACTTC. Its protein product is CASSFGPYEQYF. This chain links TRBV27 with TRBJ2-7; D is uncertain. CDR1 MNHEY and CDR2 SMNVEV come from the germline V gene (reference sequence). CDR3 length equals 12 residues. V was cut by 3 bases and J by 2 bases, with 5 bases left in between.